This record concerns one T cell receptor beta chain sequence. Its antigen is still unknown. TCR repertoires were obtained from 11 juvenile idiopathic arthritis patients with active disease who had not reached inactive disease, of whom 3 were polyarticular and 8 were oligoarticular. The TCR-sequenced patients had a median age of around 11 years (range about 2.3-25) and median disease duration of roughly seven years (range 0.2-19.1). The samples for TCR repertoire analysis were obtained at two Italian centres. Peripheral blood mononuclear cells were separated on a Histopaque-1077 density gradient and then cryopreserved in roughly 90% FCS with about 10% DMSO. There are 15 amino acids in the CDR3, from cysteine to phenylalanine inclusive. No DNA has been recorded. From a lookup of the germline V gene, CDR1 and CDR2 are MNHNS and SASEGT. The sample originates from a study of synovial regulatory T cells in juvenile arthritis (dated by TCRdb to the mid-2010s). About the study as a whole: Among sequenced patients, three were therapy-naive, one received methotrexate plus infliximab, several received methotrexate, and one had no treatment information. Using matched patient samples, the researchers compared TCRbeta CDR3 repertoires across three groups: blood iaTreg cells, other blood Treg cells and synovial fluid Treg cells. Effector T cell subsets from the study cohort were also sequenced for comparisons, but the Treg dataset by itself includes only blood Treg cells and synovial fluid Treg cells. Treg and Teff subsets from ten or so JIA patients with active disease were included in the TCR repertoire comparisons.

Libraries came from the immunoSEQ multiplex PCR assay. TCRbeta CDR3 sequencing was performed by Adaptive Biotechnologies. For the original study's pipeline: Repertoire similarity was assessed with the Chao-modified Jaccard index and with the median clonotype overlap from 200 random subsamples of equal sample size. Similarity analyses were performed using either productive nucleotide sequences or in silico-translated amino acid sequences. To compare repertoires, the researchers applied hierarchical clustering with single linkage as well as t-SNE, based on Chao-modified Jaccard distances. Repertoire diversity was measured with the Renyi index after sample size normalisation across a range of alpha values. This is the immuneACCESS table as TCRdb keeps it, with only in-frame sequences that have V and J called. A part of the clones is gone; compared with another copy, unresolved V genes explain less than half, and the rest is unexplained. From that table come the V and J calls and clone size; the DNA was used to work out D and trimming. Per the sample table, the count is 9,000 to 10,000 clones. Around 1.1% of the sample comes from the top ten.

Paper-wide results and their limitations: Synovial Treg cells shared more CDR3 sequences with iaTreg cells than with other blood Treg cells; Chao-Jaccard similarity confirmed closer relation. Blood iaTreg cells showed lower TCR diversity than other blood Treg cells, consistent with antigen-driven expansion. Across patients, iaTreg TCR repertoires were largely private and overlapped partially with synovial Teff repertoires and blood CPL repertoires.

The chain was built from TRBV6-1 and TRBJ1-2. This receptor was identified in a donor aged 2-29 years with juvenile idiopathic arthritis. The sequencing input was Treg cells from blood. The intended sense of this specimen's cell subset or site label: remaining (HLA-DR-negative) circulating blood Treg cells. The CDR3 reads CASNPMGPLNYGYTF.